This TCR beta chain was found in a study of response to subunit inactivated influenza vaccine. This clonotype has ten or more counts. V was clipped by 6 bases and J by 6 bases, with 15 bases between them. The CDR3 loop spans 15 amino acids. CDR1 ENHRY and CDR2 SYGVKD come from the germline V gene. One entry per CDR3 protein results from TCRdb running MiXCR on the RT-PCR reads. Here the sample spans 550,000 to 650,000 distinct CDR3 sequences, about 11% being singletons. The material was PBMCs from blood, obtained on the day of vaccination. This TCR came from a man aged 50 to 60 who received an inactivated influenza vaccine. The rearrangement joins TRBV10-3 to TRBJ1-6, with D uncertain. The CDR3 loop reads CAIRTDMDPNSPLHF. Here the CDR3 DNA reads TGTGCCATCAGAACCGACATGGATCCTAATTCACCCCTCCACTTT.